One sample yielded the 27 T cell receptor beta chains listed below, sequenced in a study of molecular identifiers for immune sequencing clone quantification. TCRdb used MiXCR to reprocess the PCR reads, holding one entry per CDR3 protein. Found here are some 650,000 distinct CDR3 sequences, roughly 21% of them singletons; the top ten hold roughly 0.9%. Sample: naive CD8+ T cells from blood, with Jurkat cell RNA spiked in. The subset denotes: FACS-sorted CD8+CD4-CCR7+CD45RA+ naive T cells. The origin of the receptors is a human donor in good health. Some libraries in this study had Jurkat cell RNA spiked in.

This sequence joins TRBV6-2 or TRBV6-3 and TRBJ1-1, with D hard to call. This CDR3 is 13 amino acids long. Per germline, CDR1 MNHEY and CDR2 SVGEGT. Trimming left V 4 bases short and J 2 bases short, with 8 bases between. The CDR3 reads CASSFWSNTEAFF. The CDR3 DNA is TGTGCCAGCAGTTTCTGGTCAAACACTGAAGCTTTCTTT.

This clonotype has just a few counts. The V call is TRBV6-1, the J call TRBJ1-1; D possibly corresponds to TRBD1 (5 bases). Trimming removed 8 bases from V and 5 bases from J, with 15 bases in between. The CDR3 totals 13 residues. Germline V gene sequence: CDR1 MNHNS, CDR2 SASEGT. The CDR3 protein is CASQWGGKTEAFF. Here the CDR3 DNA reads TGTGCCAGCCAGTGGGGGGGAAAGACTGAAGCTTTCTTT.

The CDR3 DNA sequence: TGTGCCAGCAGTTTAGGATTTAGGGGGGGGGGGGCCAAAAACATTCAGTACTTC. Protein: CASSLGFRGGGAKNIQYF. The J gene is TRBJ2-4, the V gene TRBV27; D perhaps matches TRBD2 (7 bases). With 2 bases removed from V and 1 base from J, the gap between germline ends came to 18 bases. This CDR3 is built from 18 residues. CDR1 is MNHEY and CDR2 is SMNVEV in the germline V gene (reference sequence).

This clonotype was recorded many times. V usage is TRBV6-5 and J usage is TRBJ2-5; 7 nucleotides agree with TRBD2. Germline V gene sequence: CDR1 MNHEY, CDR2 SVGAGI. This CDR3 contains 18 residues. V lost 8 bases, J lost 0 bases, and 18 bases stayed unmatched. CDR3: CASRPFLGLAGHQETQYF. The CDR3 nucleotides read TGTGCCAGCCGACCCTTTTTAGGTTTAGCGGGCCACCAAGAGACCCAGTACTTC.

This clonotype was detected many times. The chain employs TRBV11-1 and TRBJ2-3; perhaps TRBD1 as D (6 bases). Trimming pared 4 bases from V and 4 bases from J, leaving 9 bases between. The CDR3 is 13 amino acids. Germline CDR1 SGHAT, CDR2 FQDESV (reference sequence). This CDR3 reads CASSYSGADTQYF. DNA of the CDR3: TGTGCCAGCAGCTACTCAGGGGCAGATACGCAGTATTTT. Looking up the rest from reference TRBV11-1 and TRBJ2-3 gives the full variable domain: EAEVAQSPRYKITEKSQAVAFWCDPISGHATLYWYRQILGQGPELLVQFQDESVVDDSQLPKDRFSAERLKGVDSTLKIQPAELGDSAMYLCASSYSGADTQYFGPGTRLTVL.

This clonotype came up many times. The chain is built from TRBV12-3 or TRBV12-4 and TRBJ2-1; D is ambiguous. The CDR3 consists of 16 residues. V was clipped by 6 bases and J by 3 bases, with 18 bases between them. DNA of the CDR3: TGTGCCAGCAGACTACCCCCAGGACCTCTCTACAATGAGCAGTTCTTC. It codes for CASRLPPGPLYNEQFF.

This clonotype was detected many times. The V call is TRBV7-2, the J call TRBJ2-2; TRBD2 is a possible D gene (6 bases). The V and J ends lost 0 bases and 4 bases respectively, with 9 bases between them. This CDR3 contains 15 residues. Germline V CDR1 and CDR2: SGHTA, FQGNSA. CDR3 loop: CASSLAGGITGELFF. As DNA, the CDR3 is TGTGCCAGCAGCTTAGCGGGAGGTATCACCGGGGAGCTGTTTTTT.

The V and J genes are TRBV19 and TRBJ2-7; tentatively, D is TRBD1 or TRBD2 (6 bases each). This CDR3 region has 15 residues. Trimming cost V 6 bases and J 2 bases, with 17 bases left between them. Germline V gene sequence: CDR1 LNHDA, CDR2 SQIVND (reference sequence). The DNA of the CDR3 is TGTGCCAGTAGCCCCGCCGAGGGGGGACCCTACGAGCAGTACTTC. Its protein product is CASSPAEGGPYEQYF. The whole variable domain, filled in from reference TRBV19 and TRBJ2-7, reads DGGITQSPKYLFRKEGQNVTLSCEQNLNHDAMYWYRQDPGQGLRLIYYSQIVNDFQKGDIAEGYSVSREKKESFPLTVTSAQKNPTAFYLCASSPAEGGPYEQYFGPGTRLTVT.

This clonotype was detected only a few times. One junction end does not reproduce the germline sequence, and a read error may be involved. The chain has TRBV28 and TRBJ2-7, with D unresolved. The CDR3 has 13 residues. CDR1 MDHEN and CDR2 SYDVKM come from the germline V gene. The CDR3 sequence: CANSPRVSYEQYF. The CDR3 DNA is TGTGCCAACAGTCCACGGGTTTCTTACGAGCAGTACTTC.

This clonotype has ten or more counts. This chain uses TRBV29-1 with TRBJ2-3; 16 bases match TRBD2. V lost 3 bases, J lost 2 bases, and 11 bases stayed unmatched. The CDR3 runs 19 residues. Germline CDR1 and CDR2: SQVTM and ANQGSEA. This CDR3 is CSVEVGLAGGSLPTDTQYF. CDR3 nucleotides: TGCAGCGTTGAGGTGGGACTAGCGGGAGGGTCTCTCCCCACAGATACGCAGTATTTT.

In this sample, this clonotype turned up many times. This rearrangement joins TRBV10-2 to TRBJ2-3; possible D gene TRBD2, 7 bases. The CDR3 spans 15 residues. Germline CDR1 WSHSY, CDR2 SAAADI. Deletions cut 0 bases from V and 1 base from J, with 8 bases between. CDR3 protein: CASSESGGRTDTQYF. The CDR3 DNA is TGCGCCAGCAGTGAGTCGGGGGGGCGCACAGATACGCAGTATTTT.

Note on this clonotype: This could be a read error, since a much larger clone is one nucleotide away. CDR3 in DNA: TGTGCCAGCAGTCGGCCCCGGACACCGAACACCGGGGAGCTGTTTTTT. It translates to CASSRPRTPNTGELFF. The rearrangement links TRBV6-5 to TRBJ2-2; D is perhaps TRBD1 (5 bases). Trimming stripped 5 bases from V and 0 bases from J, with 13 bases between. The CDR3 has 16 amino acids. Germline CDR1 reads MNHEY; CDR2 reads SVGAGI.

This clonotype was seen many times. This rearrangement joins TRBV11-2 to TRBJ2-2; D might be TRBD1 (6 bases). The CDR3 runs to 15 residues. V was pared by 5 bases and J by 2 bases, with 12 bases between. Germline V lookup: CDR1 SGHAT, CDR2 FQNNGV. The CDR3 bases are TGTGCCAGCAGCGAAGGACAGATAAACACCGGGGAGCTGTTTTTT. It translates to CASSEGQINTGELFF. The full variable domain, in which reference TRBV11-2 and TRBJ2-2 provide the parts outside the CDR3, is EAGVAQSPRYKIIEKRQSVAFWCNPISGHATLYWYQQILGQGPKLLIQFQNNGVVDDSQLPKDRFSAERLKGVDSTLKIQPAKLEDSAVYLCASSEGQINTGELFFGEGSRLTVL.

The CDR3 DNA sequence: TGTGCCAGCAGTGATTCAGCGGGCGTCCAAGAGACCCAGTACTTC. It encodes CASSDSAGVQETQYF. The chain has TRBV2 and TRBJ2-5, with TRBD2 as a possible D gene (6 bases). V was clipped by 3 bases and J by 1 base, with 12 bases between them. This CDR3 spans 15 amino acids. Germline V gene lookup returns CDR1 SNHLY and CDR2 FYNNEI.

This clonotype has ten or more counts. The chain couples TRBV5-5 to TRBJ2-7; 7 nucleotides agree with TRBD1. After removal of 4 bases from V and 3 bases from J, the junction contained 10 bases not matched to a gene. The CDR3 length is 15 residues. Per the germline V gene, CDR1 is SGHKS and CDR2 is YYEKEE (reference sequence). CDR3 sequence (DNA): TGTGCCAGCAGCGAACACCGGGACAGCTTCTACGAGCAGTACTTC. Translating gives CASSEHRDSFYEQYF.

A word on this clonotype: Since no conserved phenylalanine or tryptophan closes the CDR3, a read error is the likely cause. The chain employs TRBV20-1 and TRBJ1-5; TRBD1 aligns across 9 bases. The CDR3 runs to 16 residues. J gave up 0 bases and V 6 bases, and 9 bases lay outside the gene matches. Per germline, CDR1 DFQATT and CDR2 SNEGSKA (reference sequence). CDR3 DNA sequence: TGCAGTGCGTCCGGGACAGGGACCTATAGCAATCAGCCCCAGCATCTT. It encodes CSASGTGTYSNQPQHL.

Ten or more counts support this clonotype. The chain combines TRBV20-1 with TRBJ2-2; the match to TRBD2 covers 11 bases. Germline V gene data show CDR1 as DFQATT and CDR2 as SNEGSKA (reference sequence). CDR3 length equals 16 residues. After removal of 5 bases from V and 4 bases from J, the junction contained 9 bases not matched to a gene. The CDR3 region has the DNA TGCAGTGCTGCCCCACTAGCGGGAGTAGGCACCGGGGAGCTGTTTTTT. This gives the protein CSAAPLAGVGTGELFF.

This clonotype was counted ten times or more. V is TRBV20-1 and J is TRBJ2-7, with a weak D call TRBD2 (6 bases). The V gene's germline CDR1 is DFQATT and CDR2 SNEGSKA (reference sequence). The CDR3 has 14 residues. Deletions cut 3 bases from V and 2 bases from J, with 14 bases between. The CDR3 spells CSASYQGGPYEQYF. CDR3 coding DNA: TGCAGTGCTAGTTATCAGGGAGGCCCCTACGAGCAGTACTTC.

This clonotype was counted many times. J is TRBJ1-5 and V is TRBV6-2 or TRBV6-3; 8 bases fit TRBD1. Trimming at V came to 0 bases and at J to 2 bases, leaving 9 bases not matched to a gene. Germline V gene lookup returns CDR1 MNHEY and CDR2 SVGEGT. The CDR3 has 18 residues. The chain's CDR3 is CASSYSDRGGFGNQPQHF. Written as DNA, the CDR3 is TGTGCCAGCAGTTACTCAGACAGGGGAGGCTTCGGCAATCAGCCCCAGCATTTT.

This clonotype showed up just once. V is TRBV3-1 and J is TRBJ2-2; D tentatively reads TRBD1 or TRBD2 (5 bases each). From germline, CDR1 is LGHDT and CDR2 YNNKEL (reference sequence). V lost 0 bases to trimming and J lost 1 base, with 18 bases between them. The CDR3 is 19 residues long. The DNA for the CDR3 is TGTGCCAGCAGCCAAGATCTTGGGGGACGGGGTTGGAACACCGGGGAGCTGTTTTTT. This sequence encodes CASSQDLGGRGWNTGELFF.

Ten or more counts support this clonotype. The gene calls are TRBV20-1 and TRBJ1-1, with D maybe TRBD1 (5 bases). Germline assignment: CDR1 DFQATT and CDR2 SNEGSKA (reference sequence). V lost 4 bases and J 1 base, leaving 16 bases between the germline ends. The CDR3 sequence is 15 residues long. The CDR3 coding sequence is TGCAGTGCTATCCAGGGAAGTAGGAGGAACACTGAAGCTTTCTTT. Protein: CSAIQGSRRNTEAFF.

The chain combines TRBV6-2 or TRBV6-3 with TRBJ2-5; D might be TRBD1 (5 bases). The CDR3 contains 14 residues. Trimming cost V 4 bases and J 0 bases, with 9 bases left between them. Germline V gives CDR1 MNHEY, CDR2 SVGEGT. Here the CDR3 DNA reads TGTGCCAGCAGTTTGGACAAAAACCAAGAGACCCAGTACTTC. Its protein product is CASSLDKNQETQYF.

The chain employs TRBV6-2 or TRBV6-3 and TRBJ1-1; D unclear. CDR3 length equals 18 residues. Germline V lookup: CDR1 MNHEY, CDR2 SVGEGT. Trimming left V 0 bases short and J 0 bases short, with 17 bases between. The chain's CDR3 is CASSYSLRLRDVNTEAFF. CDR3 nucleotide sequence: TGTGCCAGCAGTTACTCATTACGCCTTAGGGATGTGAACACTGAAGCTTTCTTT.

This clonotype was observed a handful of times. This sequence may be a read error, since a much larger clone differs from it by one base. The V and J genes are TRBV7-2 and TRBJ2-3, with 12 bases fitting TRBD2. The CDR3 covers 18 residues. V trimming: 5 bases; J trimming: 0 bases; junction bases outside the gene matches: 9. Germline loops: CDR1 SGHTA, CDR2 FQGNSA. Written as DNA, the CDR3 is TGTGCCAGCAGCCATACTAGCGGGGGGCTTCTGAGCACAGATACGCAGTATTTT. It is translated as CASSHTSGGLLSTDTQYF.

Comment on this clonotype: The junction does not match germline at one end; this may be a read error. This sequence joins TRBV7-9 and TRBJ1-2, with a weak D call TRBD1 (5 bases). CDR1 SEHNR and CDR2 FQNEAQ come from the germline V gene (reference sequence). This CDR3 comprises 14 residues. CDR3 in amino acids: CASGLGAAVYGYTF. The CDR3 DNA sequence: TGTGCCAGCGGCTTAGGGGCGGCTGTCTATGGCTACACCTTC.

This chain uses TRBV20-1 with TRBJ1-4; no definite D call. The germline V and J ends were trimmed by 3 bases and 0 bases, with 11 bases remaining between them. Germline assignment: CDR1 DFQATT and CDR2 SNEGSKA (reference sequence). The CDR3 extends over 15 amino acids. The CDR3 region has the DNA TGCAGTGCTAGCCCAAACTTTGCAACTAATGAAAAACTGTTTTTT. Its translation: CSASPNFATNEKLFF.

This chain links TRBV27 with TRBJ1-5, with 7 nucleotides matching TRBD1. The germline CDR1 and CDR2 sequences are MNHEY and SMNVEV (reference sequence). The CDR3 consists of 17 residues. Unmatched junction bases numbered 8, after V lost 3 bases and J lost 0 bases. CDR3 DNA: TGTGCCAGCAGTTTCAGGGGGGGACCCTATAGCAATCAGCCCCAGCATTTT. Translating it yields CASSFRGGPYSNQPQHF.